Listed below are T cell receptor beta chains from one sample, sequenced in a study of T cell repertoires in cytomegalovirus infection. One entry per CDR3 protein, called by TCRdb with MiXCR from the reads. The sample carries around 140,000 distinct CDR3 sequences, roughly a third recorded once. These receptors' antigens are unknown. The specimen was CD8+ T cells from cultured PBMCs, collected from culture after CMV antigen stimulation. All receptors derive from a human donor in good health (CMV status not recorded). Some clones in this sample may be carry-over from other donors' samples. CDR3s include the opening cysteine and the closing phenylalanine or tryptophan. The D gene is left open where the match is weak. Size is omitted from some rows. Given values are once, few, many or a class for expanded clones.

>TRBJ2-1|NA|TRBD2|TRBV27
TGTGCCAGCAGTTTAACGGGGGGGCCCTACAATGAGCAGTTCTTC
CASSLTGGPYNEQFF
>TRBJ2-3|NA|TRBD2|TRBV9
TGTGCCAGCAGCGTAGAACTAGCGGGCGTCACAGATACGCAGTATTTT
CASSVELAGVTDTQYF
>TRBJ1-2|NA|NA|TRBV7-2
TGTGCCAGCAGCTTAACAACGGACTATGGCTACACCTTC
CASSLTTDYGYTF
>TRBJ2-5|NA|TRBD2|TRBV7-8
TGTGCCAGCAGCTTAGGCGCTAGCGGGTTTGGGCAGGGAGAGACCCAGTACTTC
CASSLGASGFGQGETQYF
>TRBJ2-1|NA|NA|TRBV27
TGTGCCAGCAGTTTATTAGCGGAAACCTACAATGAGCAGTTCTTC
CASSLLAETYNEQFF
>TRBJ2-1|NA|NA|TRBV2
TGTGCCAGCAGCCCGGGACGGTTTTACAATGAGCAGTTCTTC
CASSPGRFYNEQFF
>TRBJ2-1|NA|NA|TRBV7-9
TGTGCCAGCAGACATCCGAGCGACAATGAGCAGTTCTTC
CASRHPSDNEQFF
>TRBJ2-7|NA|NA|TRBV14
TGTGCCAGCAGCCCGGGTCTCTACGAGCAGTACTTC
CASSPGLYEQYF
>TRBJ1-1|NA|NA|TRBV7-8
TGTGCCAGCAGCTCCAGCGGCCAGGGCTCTGAAGCTTTCTTT
CASSSSGQGSEAFF
>TRBJ2-2|NA|TRBD1|TRBV18
TGTGCCAGCTCACCACTCCGGCAGGGGGCGCAGGGCGGGGAGCTGTTTTTT
CASSPLRQGAQGGELFF
>TRBJ1-5|few|TRBD1|TRBV5-8
TGTGCCAGCAGCTTGGATGAGATGGGACAGGGGGTTCCAGAGCATTTT
CASSLDEMGQGVPEHF
>TRBJ2-7|NA|TRBD1|TRBV11-1
TGTGCCAGCAGCTTAGCGAGGGGACAGCCACTCTACGAGCAGTACTTC
CASSLARGQPLYEQYF
>TRBJ2-5|many|TRBD1|TRBV7-8
TGTGCCAGCAGCTTAGCAGGAAGGGACAGGGGGCTTAAAGAGACCCAGTACTTC
CASSLAGRDRGLKETQYF
>TRBJ2-7|NA|TRBD2|TRBV7-9
TGTGCCAGCAGCTTAGCCAAGCGGGGGGACTACGAGCAGTACTTC
CASSLAKRGDYEQYF
>TRBJ2-1|NA|TRBD1|TRBV27
TGTGCCAGCAGCGATGCCGGGACAGCCTCCTACAATGAGCAGTTCTTC
CASSDAGTASYNEQFF
>TRBJ1-3|many|NA|TRBV7-9
TGTGCCAGCAGCTACGGGGGTTCGGGAAACACCATATATTTT
CASSYGGSGNTIYF
>TRBJ2-3|NA|TRBD2|TRBV28
TGTGCCAGCAGTCCGTTGGAGCGGGGGCAGTATTTT
CASSPLERGQYF
>TRBJ1-1|NA|TRBD1|TRBV6-1
TGTGCCAGCAGGGACAGGGAATCGAACACTGAAGCTTTCTTT
CASRDRESNTEAFF
>TRBJ1-2|NA|NA|TRBV4-1
TGCGCCAGCAGCCAAGGGTTTCTCAATGGTTATGGCTACACCTTC
CASSQGFLNGYGYTF
>TRBJ1-5|few|NA|TRBV6-1
TGTGCCAGCAGTGAATGGTGGGGGGATCAGCCCCAGCATTTT
CASSEWWGDQPQHF
>TRBJ2-2|once|TRBD1|TRBV9
TGTGCCAGCAGCGAGGAGACAGGGTCGAACACCGGGGAGCTGTTTTTT
CASSEETGSNTGELFF
>TRBJ2-4|NA|TRBD2|TRBV4-1
TGCGCCAGCAGCCAACGAACGGGGGGTGTGGAAAACATTCAGTACTTC
CASSQRTGGVENIQYF
>TRBJ1-1|NA|NA|TRBV5-4
TGTGCCAGCAGCTTGGAGGGTCGGGCACAGGGCCTCAACACTGAAGCTTTCTTT
CASSLEGRAQGLNTEAFF
>TRBJ1-2|NA|NA|TRBV20-1
TGCAGTGCTAGAGTTGAGGGGCGAGTAGAAGGCTACACCTTC
CSARVEGRVEGYTF
>TRBJ2-5|NA|NA|TRBV20-1
TGCAGTGCGCATCCCCGGGGGACAAAAGCTTCGACCCAAGAGACCCAGTACTTC
CSAHPRGTKASTQETQYF
>TRBJ2-5|few|NA|TRBV11-1
TGTGCCAGCAGCCTAGGCGTCCGATCGGTTGGTAGGCGCCAAGAGACCCAGTACTTC
CASSLGVRSVGRRQETQYF